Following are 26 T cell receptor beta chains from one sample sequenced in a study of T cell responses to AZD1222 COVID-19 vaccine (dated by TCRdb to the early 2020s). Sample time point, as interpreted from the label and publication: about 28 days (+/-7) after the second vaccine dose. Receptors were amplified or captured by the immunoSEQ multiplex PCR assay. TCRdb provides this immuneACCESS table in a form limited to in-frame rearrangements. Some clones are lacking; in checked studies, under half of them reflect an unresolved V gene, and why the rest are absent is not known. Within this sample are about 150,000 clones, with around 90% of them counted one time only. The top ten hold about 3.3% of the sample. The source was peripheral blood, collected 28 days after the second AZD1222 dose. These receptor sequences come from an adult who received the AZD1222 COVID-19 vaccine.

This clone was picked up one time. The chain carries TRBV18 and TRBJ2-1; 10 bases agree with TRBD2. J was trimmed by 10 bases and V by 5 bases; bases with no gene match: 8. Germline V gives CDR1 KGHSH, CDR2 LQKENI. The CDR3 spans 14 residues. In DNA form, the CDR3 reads TGTGCCAGCTCATCCCTAGCGGGAGAACAGGAGCAGTTCTTC. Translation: CASSSLAGEQEQFF. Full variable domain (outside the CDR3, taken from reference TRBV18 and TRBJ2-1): NAGVMQNPRHLVRRRGQEARLRCSPMKGHSHVYWYRQLPEEGLKFMVYLQKENIIDESGMPKERFSAEFPKEGPSILRIQQVVRGDSAAYFCASSSLAGEQEQFFGPGTRLTVL.

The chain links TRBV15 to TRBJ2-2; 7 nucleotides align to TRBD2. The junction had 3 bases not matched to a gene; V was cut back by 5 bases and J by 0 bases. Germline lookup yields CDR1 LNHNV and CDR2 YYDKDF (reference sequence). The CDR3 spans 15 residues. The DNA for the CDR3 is TGTGCCACCAGCCCGACTAGCACGAACACCGGGGAGCTGTTTTTT. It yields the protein CATSPTSTNTGELFF.

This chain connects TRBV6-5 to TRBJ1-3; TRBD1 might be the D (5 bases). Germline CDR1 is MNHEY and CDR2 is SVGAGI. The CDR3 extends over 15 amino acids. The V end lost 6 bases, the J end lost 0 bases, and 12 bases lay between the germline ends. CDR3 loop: CASRDSGSSGNTIYF. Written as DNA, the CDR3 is TGTGCCAGCAGGGATTCAGGGAGCTCTGGAAACACCATATATTTT.

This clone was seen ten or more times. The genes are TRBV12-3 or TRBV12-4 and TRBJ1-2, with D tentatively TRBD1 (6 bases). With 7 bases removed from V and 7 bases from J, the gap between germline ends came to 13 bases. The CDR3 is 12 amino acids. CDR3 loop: CASTLGGAGYTF. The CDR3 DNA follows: TGTGCCAGCACTCTAGGGGGGGCTGGCTACACCTTC.

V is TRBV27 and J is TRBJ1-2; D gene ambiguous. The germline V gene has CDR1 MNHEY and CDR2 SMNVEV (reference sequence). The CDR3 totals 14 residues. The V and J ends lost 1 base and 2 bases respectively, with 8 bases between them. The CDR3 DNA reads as TGTGCCAGCAGTTTATACGGCGGGAACTATGGCTACACCTTC. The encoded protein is CASSLYGGNYGYTF.

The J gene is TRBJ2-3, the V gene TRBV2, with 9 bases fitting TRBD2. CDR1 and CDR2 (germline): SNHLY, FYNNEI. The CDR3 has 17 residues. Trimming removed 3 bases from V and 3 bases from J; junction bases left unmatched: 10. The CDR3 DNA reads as TGTGCCAGCAGTGATATAGCGGGAGAGCCGAGAACAGATACGCAGTATTTT. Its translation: CASSDIAGEPRTDTQYF.

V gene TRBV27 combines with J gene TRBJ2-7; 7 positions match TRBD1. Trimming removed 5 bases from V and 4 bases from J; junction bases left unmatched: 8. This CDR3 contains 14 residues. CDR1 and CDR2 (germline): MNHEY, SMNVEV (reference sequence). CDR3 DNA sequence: TGTGCCAGCAGTCTCACCGGGACAGTATACGAGCAGTACTTC. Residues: CASSLTGTVYEQYF.

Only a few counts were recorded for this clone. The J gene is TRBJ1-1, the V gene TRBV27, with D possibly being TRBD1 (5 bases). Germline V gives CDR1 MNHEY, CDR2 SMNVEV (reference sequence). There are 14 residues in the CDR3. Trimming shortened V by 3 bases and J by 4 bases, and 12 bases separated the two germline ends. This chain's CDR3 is CASSFRAGSTEAFF. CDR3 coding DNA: TGTGCCAGCAGTTTCAGGGCGGGGAGCACTGAAGCTTTCTTT.

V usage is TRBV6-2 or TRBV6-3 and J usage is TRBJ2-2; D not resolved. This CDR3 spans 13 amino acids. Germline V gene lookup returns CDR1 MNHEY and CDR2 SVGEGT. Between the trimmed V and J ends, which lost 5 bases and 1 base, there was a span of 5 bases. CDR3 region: CASSKRNTGELFF. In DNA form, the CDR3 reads TGTGCCAGCAGTAAAAGGAACACCGGGGAGCTGTTTTTT.

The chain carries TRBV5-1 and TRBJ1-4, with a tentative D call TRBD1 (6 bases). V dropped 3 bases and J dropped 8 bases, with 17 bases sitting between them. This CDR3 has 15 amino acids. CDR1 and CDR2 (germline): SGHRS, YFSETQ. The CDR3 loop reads CASSWKTGSQEKLFF. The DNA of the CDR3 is TGCGCCAGCAGCTGGAAGACAGGATCGCAGGAAAAACTGTTTTTT.

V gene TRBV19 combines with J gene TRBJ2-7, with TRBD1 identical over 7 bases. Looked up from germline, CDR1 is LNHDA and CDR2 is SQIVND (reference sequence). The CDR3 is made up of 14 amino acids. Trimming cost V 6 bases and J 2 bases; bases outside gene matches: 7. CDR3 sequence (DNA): TGTGCCAGTAGCCACCGGGACAGTCCCTACGAGCAGTACTTC. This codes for CASSHRDSPYEQYF.

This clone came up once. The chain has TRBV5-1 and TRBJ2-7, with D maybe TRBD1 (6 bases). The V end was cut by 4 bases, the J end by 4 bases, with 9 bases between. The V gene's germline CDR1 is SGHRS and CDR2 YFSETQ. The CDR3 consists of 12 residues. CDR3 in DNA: TGCGCCAGCAGCGGGGGCCTTTACGAGCAGTACTTC. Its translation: CASSGGLYEQYF.

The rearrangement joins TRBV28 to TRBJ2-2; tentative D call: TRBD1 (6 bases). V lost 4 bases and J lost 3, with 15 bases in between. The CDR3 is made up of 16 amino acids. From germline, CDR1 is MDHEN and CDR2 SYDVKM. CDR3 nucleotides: TGTGCCAGCAGTTCCGCAGGGGCAAGAGACACCGGGGAGCTGTTTTTT. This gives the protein CASSSAGARDTGELFF.

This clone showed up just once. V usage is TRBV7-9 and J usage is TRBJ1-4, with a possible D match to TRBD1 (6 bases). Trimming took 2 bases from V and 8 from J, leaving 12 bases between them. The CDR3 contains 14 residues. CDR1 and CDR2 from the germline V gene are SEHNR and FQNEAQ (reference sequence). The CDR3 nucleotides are TGTGCCAGCAGCTTACTGACAGGCGGAGAAAAACTGTTTTTT. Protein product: CASSLLTGGEKLFF.

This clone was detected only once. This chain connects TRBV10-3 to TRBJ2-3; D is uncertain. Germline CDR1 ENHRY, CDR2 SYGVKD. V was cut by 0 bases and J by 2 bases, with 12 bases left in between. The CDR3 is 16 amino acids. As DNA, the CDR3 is TGTGCCATCAGTGAGTCGACGGGTCGGGCCACAGATACGCAGTATTTT. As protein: CAISESTGRATDTQYF.

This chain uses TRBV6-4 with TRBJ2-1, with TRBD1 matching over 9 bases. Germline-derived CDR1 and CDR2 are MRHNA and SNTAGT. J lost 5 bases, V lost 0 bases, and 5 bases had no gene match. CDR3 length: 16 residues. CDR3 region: CASSDSVGTGNNEQFF. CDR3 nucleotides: TGTGCCAGCAGTGACTCGGTCGGGACAGGGAACAATGAGCAGTTCTTC.

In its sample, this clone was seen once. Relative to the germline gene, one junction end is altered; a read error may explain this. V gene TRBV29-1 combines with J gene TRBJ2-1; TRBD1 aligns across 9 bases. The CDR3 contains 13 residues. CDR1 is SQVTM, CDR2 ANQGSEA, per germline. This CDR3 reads CSFDRGSYNEQFF. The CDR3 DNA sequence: TGCAGCTTTGACAGGGGGTCCTACAATGAGCAGTTCTTC.

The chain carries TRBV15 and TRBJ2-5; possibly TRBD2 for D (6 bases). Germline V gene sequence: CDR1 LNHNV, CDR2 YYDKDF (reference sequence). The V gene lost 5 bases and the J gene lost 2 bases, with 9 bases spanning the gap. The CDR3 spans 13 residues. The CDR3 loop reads CATSPGLQETQYF. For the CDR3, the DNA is TGTGCCACCAGCCCGGGACTTCAAGAGACCCAGTACTTC.

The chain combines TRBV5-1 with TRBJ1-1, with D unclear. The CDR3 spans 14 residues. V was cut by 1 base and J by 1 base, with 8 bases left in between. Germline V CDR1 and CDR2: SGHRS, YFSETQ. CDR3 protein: CASSLTSENTEAFF. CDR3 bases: TGCGCCAGCAGCTTGACCTCCGAGAACACTGAAGCTTTCTTT. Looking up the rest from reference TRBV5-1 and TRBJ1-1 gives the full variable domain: KAGVTQTPRYLIKTRGQQVTLSCSPISGHRSVSWYQQTPGQGLQFLFEYFSETQRNKGNFPGRFSGRQFSNSRSEMNVSTLELGDSALYLCASSLTSENTEAFFGQGTRLTVV.

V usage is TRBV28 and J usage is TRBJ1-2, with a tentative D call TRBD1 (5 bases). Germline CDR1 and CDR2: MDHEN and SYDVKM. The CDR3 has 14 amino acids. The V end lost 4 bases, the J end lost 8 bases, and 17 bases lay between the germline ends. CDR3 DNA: TGTGCCAGCAGTTCTCTAACAGGAATAGGCGGCTACACCTTC. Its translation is CASSSLTGIGGYTF.

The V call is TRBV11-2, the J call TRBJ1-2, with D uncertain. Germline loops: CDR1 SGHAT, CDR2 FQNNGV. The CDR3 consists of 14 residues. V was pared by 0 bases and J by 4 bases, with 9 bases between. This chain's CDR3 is CASSLDGSIYGYTF. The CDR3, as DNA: TGTGCCAGCAGCTTAGACGGGAGCATCTATGGCTACACCTTC.

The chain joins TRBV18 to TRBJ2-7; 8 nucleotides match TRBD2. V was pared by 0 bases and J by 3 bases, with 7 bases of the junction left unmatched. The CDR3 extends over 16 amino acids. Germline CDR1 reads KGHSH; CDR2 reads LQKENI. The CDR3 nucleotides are TGTGCCAGCTCACCACCTACAGCGGGAGTGAGCTACGAGCAGTACTTC. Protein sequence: CASSPPTAGVSYEQYF.

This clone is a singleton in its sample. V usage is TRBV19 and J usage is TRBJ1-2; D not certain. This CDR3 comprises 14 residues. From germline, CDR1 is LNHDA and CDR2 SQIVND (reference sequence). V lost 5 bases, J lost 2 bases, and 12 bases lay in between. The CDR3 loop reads CASSVQSRNYGYTF. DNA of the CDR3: TGTGCCAGTAGTGTCCAGTCGAGAAACTATGGCTACACCTTC.

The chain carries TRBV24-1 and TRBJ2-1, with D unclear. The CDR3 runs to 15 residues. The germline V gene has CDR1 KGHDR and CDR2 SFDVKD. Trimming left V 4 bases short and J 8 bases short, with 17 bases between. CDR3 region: CATSERAEERDEQFF. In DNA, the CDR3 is TGTGCCACCAGTGAACGGGCGGAAGAAAGGGATGAGCAGTTCTTC.

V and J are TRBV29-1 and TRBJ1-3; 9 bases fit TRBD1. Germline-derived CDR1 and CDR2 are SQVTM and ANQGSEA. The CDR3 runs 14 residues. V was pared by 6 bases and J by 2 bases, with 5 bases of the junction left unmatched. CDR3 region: CSVEQGATGNTIYF. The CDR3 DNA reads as TGCAGCGTAGAACAGGGGGCAACTGGAAACACCATATATTTT.

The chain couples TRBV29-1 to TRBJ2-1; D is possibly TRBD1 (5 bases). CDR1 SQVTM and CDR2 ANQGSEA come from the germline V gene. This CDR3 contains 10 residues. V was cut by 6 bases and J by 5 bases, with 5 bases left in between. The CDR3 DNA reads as TGCAGCGTCAGGGACAATGAGCAGTTCTTC. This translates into CSVRDNEQFF.